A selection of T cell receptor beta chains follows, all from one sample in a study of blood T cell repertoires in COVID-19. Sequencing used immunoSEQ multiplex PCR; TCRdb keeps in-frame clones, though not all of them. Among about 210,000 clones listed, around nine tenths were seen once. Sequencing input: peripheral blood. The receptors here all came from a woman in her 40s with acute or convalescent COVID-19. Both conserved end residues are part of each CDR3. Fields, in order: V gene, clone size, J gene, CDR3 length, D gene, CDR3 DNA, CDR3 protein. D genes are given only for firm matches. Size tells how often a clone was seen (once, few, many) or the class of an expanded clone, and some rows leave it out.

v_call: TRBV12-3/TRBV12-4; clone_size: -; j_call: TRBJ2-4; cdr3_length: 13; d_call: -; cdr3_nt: TGTGCCAGCAGCCCGGGGGCCAAAAACATTCAGTACTTC; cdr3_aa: CASSPGAKNIQYF
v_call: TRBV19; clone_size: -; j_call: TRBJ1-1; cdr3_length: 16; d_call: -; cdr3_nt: TGTGCCAGTAGTCGCCCGGCTGTCGCAGGGGAGCCTGAAGCTTTCTTT; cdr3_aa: CASSRPAVAGEPEAFF
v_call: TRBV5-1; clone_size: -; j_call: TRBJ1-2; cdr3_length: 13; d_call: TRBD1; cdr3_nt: TGCGCCAGCAGCAACGGACAGGGAGAAGGCTACACCTTC; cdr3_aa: CASSNGQGEGYTF
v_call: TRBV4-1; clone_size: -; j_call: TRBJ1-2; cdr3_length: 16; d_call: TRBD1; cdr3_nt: TGCGCCAGCAGCCAACTATCCCGCGACAGGGCCGGTGGCTACACCTTC; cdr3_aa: CASSQLSRDRAGGYTF
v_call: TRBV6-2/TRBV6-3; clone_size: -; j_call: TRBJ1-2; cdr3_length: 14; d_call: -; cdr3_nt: TGTGCCAGCAGTTACGAGGGGGTTGTCGATGGCTACACCTTC; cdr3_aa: CASSYEGVVDGYTF
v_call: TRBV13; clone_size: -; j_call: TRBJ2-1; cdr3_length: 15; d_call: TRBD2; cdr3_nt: TGTGCCAGCAGCTTACAAAGCGGGGGGGCGTATGAGCAGTTCTTC; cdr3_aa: CASSLQSGGAYEQFF
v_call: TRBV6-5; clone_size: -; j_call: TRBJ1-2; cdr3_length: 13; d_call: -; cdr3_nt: TGTGCCAGCAGTTACAAATACTTCTATGGCTACACCTTC; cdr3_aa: CASSYKYFYGYTF
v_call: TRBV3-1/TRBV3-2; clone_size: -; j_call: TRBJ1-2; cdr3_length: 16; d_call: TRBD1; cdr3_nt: TGTGCCAGCAGCCTCCTTGGGACAGGGGGCGCGGGGGGCTACACCTTC; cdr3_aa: CASSLLGTGGAGGYTF
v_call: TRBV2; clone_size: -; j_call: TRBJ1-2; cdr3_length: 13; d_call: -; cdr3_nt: TGTGCCAGCAGTCAAGCAGGGGCCGATGGCTACACCTTC; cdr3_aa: CASSQAGADGYTF
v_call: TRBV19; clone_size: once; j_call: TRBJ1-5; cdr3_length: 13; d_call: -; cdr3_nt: TGTGCCAGTAGTATTCCCCTCGTTCGGCCCCAGCATTTT; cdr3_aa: CASSIPLVRPQHF
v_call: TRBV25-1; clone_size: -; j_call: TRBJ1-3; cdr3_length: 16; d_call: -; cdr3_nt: TGTGCCAGCAGTGAATTGGTTTCCGGGTCTGGAAACACCATATATTTT; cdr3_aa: CASSELVSGSGNTIYF
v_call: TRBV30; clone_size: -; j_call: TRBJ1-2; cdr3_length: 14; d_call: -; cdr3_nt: TGTGCCCACGGAGAGGCTGGAGGTTGGTATGGCTACACCTTC; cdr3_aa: CAHGEAGGWYGYTF
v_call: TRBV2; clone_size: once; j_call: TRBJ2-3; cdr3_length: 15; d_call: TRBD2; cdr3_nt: TGTGCCAGCAACCAAGCGGGGGGCGGCACAGATACGCAGTATTTT; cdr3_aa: CASNQAGGGTDTQYF
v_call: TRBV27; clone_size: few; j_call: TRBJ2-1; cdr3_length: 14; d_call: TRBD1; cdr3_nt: TGTGCCAGCAGCCGACAGGGGCGGATGAATGAGCAGTTCTTC; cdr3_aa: CASSRQGRMNEQFF
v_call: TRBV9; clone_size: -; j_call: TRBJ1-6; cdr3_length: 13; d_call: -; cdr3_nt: TGTGCCAGCAGCGTAGCTAGTGGGTCACCCCTCCACTTT; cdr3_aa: CASSVASGSPLHF
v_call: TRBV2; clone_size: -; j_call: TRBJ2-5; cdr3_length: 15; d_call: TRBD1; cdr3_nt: TGTGCCAGCAGGCTACACCGGGACAGGGGAGAGACCCAGTACTTC; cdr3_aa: CASRLHRDRGETQYF
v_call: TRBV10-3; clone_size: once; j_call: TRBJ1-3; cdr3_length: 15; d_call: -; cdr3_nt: TGTGCCATCATGAGCGGGGGCGCAGGTGGAAACACCATATATTTT; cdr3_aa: CAIMSGGAGGNTIYF
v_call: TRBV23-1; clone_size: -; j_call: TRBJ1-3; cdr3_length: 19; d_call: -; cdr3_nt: TGCGCCAGCGTATCCATTCTGAATACAGGTGGAAGCTCTGGAAACACCATATATTTT; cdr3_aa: CASVSILNTGGSSGNTIYF
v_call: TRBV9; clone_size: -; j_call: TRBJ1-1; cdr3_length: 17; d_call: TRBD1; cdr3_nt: TGTGCCAGCAGCACCGACATTGCGGGACAGGGGAACACTGAAGCTTTCTTT; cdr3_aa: CASSTDIAGQGNTEAFF